A selection of T cell receptor beta chains follows, all from one sample in a study of cytomegalovirus exposure and HLA in healthy donors. Produced via immunoSEQ multiplex PCR; TCRdb's table is partial and in-frame only. The data hold about 71,000 clones, with 94% observed a single time. Sequenced material: PBMCs. The receptors shown here come from a young man in good health and CMV-seropositive. Both conserved end residues are part of each CDR3. D genes are given only for firm matches. The size field is filled for only some rows; it gives once, few, many or a size class.

D gene	clone size	V gene	J gene	CDR3 length	CDR3 DNA	CDR3 protein
TRBD2	.	TRBV29-1	TRBJ2-5	15	TGCAGCGTTTCGTCTCCAGCGGGGGAACAAGAGACCCAGTACTTC	CSVSSPAGEQETQYF
.	.	TRBV27	TRBJ1-2	13	TGTGCCAGCAGTTTAAATTCGGGGGGCGCGTTCTCCTTC	CASSLNSGGAFSF
.	.	TRBV5-1	TRBJ1-4	14	TGCGCCAGCAGCCTTGGGAGGACTAATGAAAAACTGTTTTTT	CASSLGRTNEKLFF
.	.	TRBV27	TRBJ2-7	14	TGTGCCAGCTACGCTACGACTAATCCCTACGAGCAGTACTTC	CASYATTNPYEQYF
TRBD1	.	TRBV19	TRBJ1-1	13	TGTGCCAGCATTCGGGACAGGAACACTGAAGCTTTCTTT	CASIRDRNTEAFF
TRBD1	.	TRBV28	TRBJ2-4	17	TGTGCCAGCAGTTTACCCGACAGGGTGATTTCCAAAAACATTCAGTACTTC	CASSLPDRVISKNIQYF
.	once	TRBV19	TRBJ1-4	11	TGTGCCAGTAGCCAGGGAGGAAAACTGTTTTTT	CASSQGGKLFF
.	.	TRBV10-3	TRBJ2-7	14	TGTGCCATCAGTGGGACAGGAGGGACGTACGAGCAGTACTTC	CAISGTGGTYEQYF
.	.	TRBV7-6	TRBJ1-1	14	TGTGCCAGCAGCTTAGGACAGCTGACCTCTGAAGCTTTCTTT	CASSLGQLTSEAFF
TRBD1	.	TRBV5-1	TRBJ1-4	16	TGCGCCAGCAGCTCCGGACAGGCGAGTTCTAATGAAAAACTGTTTTTT	CASSSGQASSNEKLFF
.	.	TRBV5-6	TRBJ1-6	14	TGTGCCAGCAGCTTGGGCCTGGGGCCTTCACCCCTCCACTTT	CASSLGLGPSPLHF
.	.	TRBV7-9	TRBJ1-2	13	TGTGCCAGCAGCTTTCGGGGGGGTCATGGCTACACCTTC	CASSFRGGHGYTF
TRBD2	.	TRBV25-1	TRBJ2-3	14	TGTGCCAGCAGTCTAGCGGGAAGCACAGATACGCAGTATTTT	CASSLAGSTDTQYF
TRBD1	.	TRBV28	TRBJ1-5	17	TGTGCCAGCAGTTTATGGGGACAGGACTATCGCAATCAGCCCCAGCATTTT	CASSLWGQDYRNQPQHF
.	.	TRBV18	TRBJ1-4	13	TGTGCCAGCTCACCCCAGGGCGGTGAAAAACTGTTTTTT	CASSPQGGEKLFF
.	.	TRBV14	TRBJ2-5	12	TGTGCCAGCAGCCAAGTCCGGGAGACCCAGTACTTC	CASSQVRETQYF
.	.	TRBV5-5	TRBJ1-4	13	TGTGCCAGCAGCTTGGCCGGGACAGAAAAACTGTTTTTT	CASSLAGTEKLFF
.	.	TRBV19	TRBJ1-5	15	TGTGCCAGTAGTCCTCCCTCGACAGACCGCCAGCCCCAGCATTTT	CASSPPSTDRQPQHF
TRBD1	.	TRBV6-5	TRBJ1-2	14	TGTGCCAGCAGTAGACAGGGGGACACAGATGGCTACACCTTC	CASSRQGDTDGYTF
.	.	TRBV5-6	TRBJ1-4	14	TGTGCCAGCAGCCCGCGGGCGGGAAGCGAAAAACTGTTTTTT	CASSPRAGSEKLFF
.	.	TRBV2	TRBJ2-7	13	TGTGCCAGCAGGGGGCAGGGCCCCCACGAGCAGTACTTC	CASRGQGPHEQYF
.	.	TRBV9	TRBJ2-2	12	TGTGCCAGCAGCCTGAACACCGGGGAGCTGTTTTTT	CASSLNTGELFF
.	.	TRBV9	TRBJ2-7	13	TGTGCCAGCAGCGTAGCTCCGGCCTACGAGCAGTACTTC	CASSVAPAYEQYF
TRBD1	.	TRBV11-2	TRBJ2-1	16	TGTGCCAGCAGCTTCGACTGGAGACAGGGATACAATGAGCAGTTCTTC	CASSFDWRQGYNEQFF
.	.	TRBV21-1	TRBJ2-7	17	TGTGCCAGCAGCAATAGGGTAGCGGGGCACCCTAAAAACGAGCAGTACTTC	CASSNRVAGHPKNEQYF
TRBD1	.	TRBV9	TRBJ2-2	16	TGTGCCAGCAGCCCACGACAGGGAAGCGACACCGGGGAGCTGTTTTTT	CASSPRQGSDTGELFF
.	.	TRBV5-1	TRBJ2-5	13	TGCGCCAGCAGCACCGGGGACTCAGAGACCCAGTACTTC	CASSTGDSETQYF
TRBD1	.	TRBV27	TRBJ2-7	15	TGTGCCAGCAGCCTGACAGGGGGAATGGCCTACGAGCAGTACTTC	CASSLTGGMAYEQYF
.	.	TRBV2	TRBJ1-1	14	TGTGCCAGCGCTCGAGGTAGGGGAGGCACTGAAGCTTTCTTT	CASARGRGGTEAFF
.	.	TRBV2	TRBJ1-3	15	TGTGCCAGCAGTCTCCCCGTTCCCTCTGGAAACACCATATATTTT	CASSLPVPSGNTIYF
.	.	TRBV18	TRBJ1-1	15	TGTGCCAGCTCACTATTGACAGTCATGAACACTGAAGCTTTCTTT	CASSLLTVMNTEAFF
.	once	TRBV5-1	TRBJ2-3	16	TGCGCCAGCAGCTTGGTCGCAACAATCGGGACAGATACGCAGTATTTT	CASSLVATIGTDTQYF
.	.	TRBV7-4	TRBJ2-7	21	TGTGCCAGCAGTTCCAAGGTCTACAGGGTAAAAGGAGGAGATTTAGTCTACGAGCAGTACTTC	CASSSKVYRVKGGDLVYEQYF
TRBD2	.	TRBV27	TRBJ2-3	16	TGTGCCAGCAGTCCTACTCCTAGCGGGACAACAGATACGCAGTATTTT	CASSPTPSGTTDTQYF
TRBD1	.	TRBV28	TRBJ1-2	12	TGTGCCAGCAACAGGGGACAGGGATACTACACCTTC	CASNRGQGYYTF
.	.	TRBV5-6	TRBJ2-7	15	TGTGCCAGCAGTTCCAGGGGCAGGGGAGACTACGAGCAGTACTTC	CASSSRGRGDYEQYF
.	.	TRBV19	TRBJ2-1	15	TGTGCCAGTAGTATTCGACGCGGTATTGACAATGAGCAGTTCTTC	CASSIRRGIDNEQFF
.	.	TRBV5-1	TRBJ1-3	17	TGCGCCAGCAGCCTAGGACAGCGCCTCATCTCTGGAAACACCATATATTTT	CASSLGQRLISGNTIYF
TRBD2	.	TRBV7-3	TRBJ2-1	14	TGTGCCAGCAAACCGGCTAGCGGGAGTGATGAGCAGTTCTTC	CASKPASGSDEQFF
.	.	TRBV7-8	TRBJ2-1	14	TGTGCCAGCAGCTTAACGCGTCTAGCTAGTGAGCAGTTCTTC	CASSLTRLASEQFF